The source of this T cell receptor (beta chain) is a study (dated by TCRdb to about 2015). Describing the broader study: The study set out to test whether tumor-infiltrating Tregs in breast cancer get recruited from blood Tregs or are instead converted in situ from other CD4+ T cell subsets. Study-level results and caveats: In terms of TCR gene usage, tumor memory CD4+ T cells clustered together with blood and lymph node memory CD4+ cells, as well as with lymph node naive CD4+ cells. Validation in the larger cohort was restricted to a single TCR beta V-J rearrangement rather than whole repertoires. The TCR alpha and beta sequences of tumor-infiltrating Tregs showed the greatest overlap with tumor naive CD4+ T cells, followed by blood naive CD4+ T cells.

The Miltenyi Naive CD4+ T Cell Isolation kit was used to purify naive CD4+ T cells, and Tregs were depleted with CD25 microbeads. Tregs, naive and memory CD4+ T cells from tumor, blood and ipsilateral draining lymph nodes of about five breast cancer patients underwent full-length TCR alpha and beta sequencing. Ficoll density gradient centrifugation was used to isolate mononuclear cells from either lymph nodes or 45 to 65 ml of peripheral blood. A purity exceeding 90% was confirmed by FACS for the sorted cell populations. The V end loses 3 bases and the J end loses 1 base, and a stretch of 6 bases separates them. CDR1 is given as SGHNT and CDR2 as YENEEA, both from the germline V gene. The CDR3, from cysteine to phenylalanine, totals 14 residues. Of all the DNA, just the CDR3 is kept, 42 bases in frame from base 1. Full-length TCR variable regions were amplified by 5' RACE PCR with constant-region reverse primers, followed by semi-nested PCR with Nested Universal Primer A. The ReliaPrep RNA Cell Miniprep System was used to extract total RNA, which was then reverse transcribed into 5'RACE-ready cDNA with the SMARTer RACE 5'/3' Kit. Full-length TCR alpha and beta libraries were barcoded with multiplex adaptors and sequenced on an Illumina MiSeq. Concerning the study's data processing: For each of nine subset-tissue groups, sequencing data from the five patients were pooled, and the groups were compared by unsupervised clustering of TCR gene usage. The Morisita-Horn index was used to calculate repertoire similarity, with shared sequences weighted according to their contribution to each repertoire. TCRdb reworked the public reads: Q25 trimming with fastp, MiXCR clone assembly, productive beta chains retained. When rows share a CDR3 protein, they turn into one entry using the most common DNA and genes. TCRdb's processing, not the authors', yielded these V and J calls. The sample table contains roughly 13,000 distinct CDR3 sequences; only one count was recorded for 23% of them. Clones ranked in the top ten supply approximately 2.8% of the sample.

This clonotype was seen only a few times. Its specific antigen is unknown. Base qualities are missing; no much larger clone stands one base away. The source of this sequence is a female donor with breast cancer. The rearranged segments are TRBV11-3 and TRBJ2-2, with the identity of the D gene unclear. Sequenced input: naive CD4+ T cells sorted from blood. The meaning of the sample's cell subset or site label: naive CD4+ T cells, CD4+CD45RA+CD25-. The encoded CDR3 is CASSFSWNTGELFF. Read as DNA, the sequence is TGTGCCAGCAGCTTTTCTTGGAACACCGGGGAGCTGTTTTTT.